This T cell receptor (beta chain) was sequenced for a study of OX40 agonist ivuxolimab in advanced cancers. Overall study: Ivuxolimab is an agonistic anti-OX40 (CD134) antibody, and patients were treated with it. The group had a mean age of roughly 65 years, ranged from about 20 to 79, and was 82.7% male. Study-level findings and limits: Clonal expansion by week 6 occurred in CD4+ and CD8+ blood T cells (at 0.1 to 3.0 mg/kg).

For this clone: Its antigen is not known.

The CDR3 totals 16 residues. V gave up 0 bases and J gave up 5 bases, with 15 bases separating them. Germline CDR1 WNHNN, CDR2 SYGVQD (reference sequence). Exclusion of a patient followed from autoimmune disease history or systemic immunosuppression. TCRdb's copy holds only in-frame clones and misses some; the assay was immunoSEQ multiplex PCR. The repertoire holds some 60,000 clones, about 85% seen once, with around 3.8% in the top ten. V gene TRBV10-1 combines with J gene TRBJ2-3, with D possibly being TRBD1 or TRBD2 (6 bases each). This clonotype originated in an adult with an advanced solid tumor such as melanoma, head and neck, liver or kidney cancer. This sample comprised CD4+ or CD8+ T cells sorted from blood, obtained in a trial of the OX40 agonist ivuxolimab. CDR3 protein: CASSESEGVGGDTQYF. In nucleotides, the CDR3 is TGCGCCAGCAGTGAGTCGGAGGGGGTAGGCGGAGATACGCAGTATTTT.